This entry describes one TCR beta chain. The data belong to a study of control samples from healthy donors and cancer patients. Data came from immunoSEQ multiplex PCR; TCRdb stores just in-frame clones and leaves some out. The sample holds about 140,000 clones, 89% seen once. Trimming took off 2 bases at V and 3 bases at J, with 13 bases between the two ends. Per germline, CDR1 KGHDR and CDR2 SFDVKD. This CDR3 has 16 residues. The sequencing sample was made of blood. The TCR was taken from a man between 25 and 39 years old in good health. The chain has TRBV24-1 and TRBJ1-5; D is perhaps TRBD1 (6 bases). CDR3 region: CATSDSLDRNNQPQHF. The DNA of the CDR3 is TGTGCCACCAGTGATTCCCTTGACAGGAACAATCAGCCCCAGCATTTT.